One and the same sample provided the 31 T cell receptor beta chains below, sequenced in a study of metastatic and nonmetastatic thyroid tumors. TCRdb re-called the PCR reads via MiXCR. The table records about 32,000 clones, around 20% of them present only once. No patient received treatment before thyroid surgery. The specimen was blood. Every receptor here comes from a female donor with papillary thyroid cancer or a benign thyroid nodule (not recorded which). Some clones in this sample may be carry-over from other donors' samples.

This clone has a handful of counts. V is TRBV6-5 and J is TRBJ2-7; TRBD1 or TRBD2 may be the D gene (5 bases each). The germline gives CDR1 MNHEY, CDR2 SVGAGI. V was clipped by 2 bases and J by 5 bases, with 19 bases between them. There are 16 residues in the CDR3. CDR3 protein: CASSYPGTDGAHEQYF. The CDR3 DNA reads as TGTGCCAGCAGTTACCCCGGGACCGACGGGGCCCACGAGCAGTACTTC.

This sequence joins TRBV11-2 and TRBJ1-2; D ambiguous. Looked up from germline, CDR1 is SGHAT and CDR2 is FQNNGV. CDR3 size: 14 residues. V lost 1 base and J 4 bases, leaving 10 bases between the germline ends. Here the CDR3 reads CASSLGRVSYGYTF. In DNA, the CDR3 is TGTGCCAGCAGCTTAGGGAGAGTGTCCTATGGCTACACCTTC.

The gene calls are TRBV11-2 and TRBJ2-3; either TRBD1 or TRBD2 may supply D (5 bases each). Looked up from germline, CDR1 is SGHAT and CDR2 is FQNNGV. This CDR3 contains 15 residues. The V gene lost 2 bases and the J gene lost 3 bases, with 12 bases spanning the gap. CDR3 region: CASSLSGTRTDTQYF. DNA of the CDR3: TGTGCCAGCAGCTTATCTGGGACCAGAACAGATACGCAGTATTTT.

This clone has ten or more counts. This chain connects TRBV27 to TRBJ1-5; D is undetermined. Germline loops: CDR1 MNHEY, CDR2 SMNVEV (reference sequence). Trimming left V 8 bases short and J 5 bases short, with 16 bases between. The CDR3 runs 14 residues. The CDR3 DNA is TGTGCCAGCTCCCCCTCGGGCAGACATCAGCCCCAGCATTTT. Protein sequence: CASSPSGRHQPQHF.

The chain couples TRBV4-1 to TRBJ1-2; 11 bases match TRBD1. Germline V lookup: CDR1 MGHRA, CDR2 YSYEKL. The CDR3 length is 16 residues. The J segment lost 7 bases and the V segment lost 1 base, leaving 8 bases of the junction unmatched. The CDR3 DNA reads TGCGCCAGCAGCCAAGGGACAGGGGGCCTTCCAGGTGGCTACACCTTC. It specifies CASSQGTGGLPGGYTF.

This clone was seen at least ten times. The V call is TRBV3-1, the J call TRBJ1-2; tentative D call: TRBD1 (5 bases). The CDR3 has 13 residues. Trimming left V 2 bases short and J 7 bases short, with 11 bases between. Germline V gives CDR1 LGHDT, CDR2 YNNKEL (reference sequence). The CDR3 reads CASSQLDSLGYTF. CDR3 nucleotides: TGTGCCAGCAGCCAATTAGACAGCCTTGGCTACACCTTC.

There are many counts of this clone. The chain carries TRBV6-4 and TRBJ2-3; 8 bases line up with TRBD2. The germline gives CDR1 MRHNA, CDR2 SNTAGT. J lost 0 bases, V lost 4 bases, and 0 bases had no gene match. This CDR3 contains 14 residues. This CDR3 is CASSASGSTDTQYF. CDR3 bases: TGTGCCAGCAGTGCTAGCGGGAGCACAGATACGCAGTATTTT.

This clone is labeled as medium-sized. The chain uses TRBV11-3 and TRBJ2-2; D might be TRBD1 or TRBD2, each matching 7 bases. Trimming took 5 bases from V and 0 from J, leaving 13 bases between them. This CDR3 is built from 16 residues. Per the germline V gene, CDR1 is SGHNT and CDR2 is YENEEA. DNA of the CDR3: TGTGCCAGCAGCCCCAGGGGGGGAGCGAACACCGGGGAGCTGTTTTTT. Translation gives CASSPRGGANTGELFF.

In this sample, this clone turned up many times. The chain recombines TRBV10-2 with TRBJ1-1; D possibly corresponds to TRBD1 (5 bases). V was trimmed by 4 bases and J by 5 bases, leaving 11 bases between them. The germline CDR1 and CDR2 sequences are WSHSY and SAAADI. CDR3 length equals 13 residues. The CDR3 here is CASSVQGGTEAFF. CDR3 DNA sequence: TGCGCCAGCAGTGTTCAGGGAGGTACTGAAGCTTTCTTT.

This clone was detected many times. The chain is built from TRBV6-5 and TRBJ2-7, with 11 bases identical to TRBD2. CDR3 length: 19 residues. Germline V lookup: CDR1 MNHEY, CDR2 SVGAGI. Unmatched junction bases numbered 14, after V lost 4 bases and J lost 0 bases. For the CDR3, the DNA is TGTGCCAGCAGTTCCCCCGGTTTAGCGGGGGGGTGGAGCTCCTACGAGCAGTACTTC. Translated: CASSSPGLAGGWSSYEQYF.

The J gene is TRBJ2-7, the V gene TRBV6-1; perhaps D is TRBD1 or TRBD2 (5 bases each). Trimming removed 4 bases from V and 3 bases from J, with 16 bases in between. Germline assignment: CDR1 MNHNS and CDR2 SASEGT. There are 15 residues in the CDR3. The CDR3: CASSGRAGTVYEQYF. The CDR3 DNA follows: TGTGCCAGCAGTGGAAGGGCCGGGACCGTCTACGAGCAGTACTTC.

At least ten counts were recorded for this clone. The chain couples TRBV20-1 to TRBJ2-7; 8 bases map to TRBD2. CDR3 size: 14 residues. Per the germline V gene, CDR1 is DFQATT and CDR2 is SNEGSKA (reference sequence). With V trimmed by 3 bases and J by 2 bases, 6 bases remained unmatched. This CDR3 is CSARSGLVPYEQYF. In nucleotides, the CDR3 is TGCAGTGCTAGGTCGGGACTAGTCCCCTACGAGCAGTACTTC.

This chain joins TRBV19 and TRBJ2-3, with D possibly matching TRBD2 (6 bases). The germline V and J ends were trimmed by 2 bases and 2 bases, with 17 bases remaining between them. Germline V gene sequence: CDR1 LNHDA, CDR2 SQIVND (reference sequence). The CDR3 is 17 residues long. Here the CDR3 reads CASSIFFESGDTDTQYF. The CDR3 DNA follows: TGTGCCAGTAGTATATTTTTCGAGTCGGGGGACACAGATACGCAGTATTTT.

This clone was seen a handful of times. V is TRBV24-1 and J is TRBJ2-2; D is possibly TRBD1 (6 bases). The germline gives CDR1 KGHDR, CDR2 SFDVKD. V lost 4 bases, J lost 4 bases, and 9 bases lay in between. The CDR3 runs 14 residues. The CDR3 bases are TGTGCCACCAGTGAGGACAGCCCCACCGGGGAGCTGTTTTTT. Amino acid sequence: CATSEDSPTGELFF.

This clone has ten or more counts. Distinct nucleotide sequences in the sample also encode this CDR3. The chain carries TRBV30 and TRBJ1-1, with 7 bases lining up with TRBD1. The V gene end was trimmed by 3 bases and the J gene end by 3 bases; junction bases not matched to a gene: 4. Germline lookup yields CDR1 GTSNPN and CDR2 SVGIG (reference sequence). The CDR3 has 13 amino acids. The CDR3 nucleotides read TGTGCCTGGAGGGAACAGGGGTACACTGAAGCTTTCTTT. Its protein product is CAWREQGYTEAFF. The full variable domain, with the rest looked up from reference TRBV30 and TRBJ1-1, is SQTIHQWPATLVQPVGSPLSLECTVEGTSNPNLYWYRQAAGRGLQLLFYSVGIGQISSEVPQNLSASRPQDRQFILSSKKLLLSDSGFYLCAWREQGYTEAFFGQGTRLTVV.

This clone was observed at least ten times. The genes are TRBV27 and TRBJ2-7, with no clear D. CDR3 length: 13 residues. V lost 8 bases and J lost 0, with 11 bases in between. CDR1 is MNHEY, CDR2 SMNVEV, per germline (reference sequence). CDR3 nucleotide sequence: TGTGCCAGCTCTGTACGGGCCTCCTACGAGCAGTACTTC. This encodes CASSVRASYEQYF.

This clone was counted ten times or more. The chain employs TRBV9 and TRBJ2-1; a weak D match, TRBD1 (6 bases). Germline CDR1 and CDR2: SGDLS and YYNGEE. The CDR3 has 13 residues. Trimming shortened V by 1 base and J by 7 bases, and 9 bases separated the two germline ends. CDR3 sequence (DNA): TGTGCCAGCAGCGTACAGGGGCCGAATGAGCAGTTCTTC. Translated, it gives CASSVQGPNEQFF.

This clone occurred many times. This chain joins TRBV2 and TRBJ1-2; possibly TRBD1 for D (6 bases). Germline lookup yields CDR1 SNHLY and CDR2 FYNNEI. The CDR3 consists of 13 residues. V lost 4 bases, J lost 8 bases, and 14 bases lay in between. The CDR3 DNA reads TGTGCCAGCAGTGGGGACACGGCAATGGGCTACACCTTC. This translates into CASSGDTAMGYTF.

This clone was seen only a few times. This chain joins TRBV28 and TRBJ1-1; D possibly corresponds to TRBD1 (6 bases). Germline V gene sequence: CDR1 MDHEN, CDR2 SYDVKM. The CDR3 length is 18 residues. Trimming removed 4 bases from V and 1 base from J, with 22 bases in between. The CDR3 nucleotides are TGTGCCAGCAGTTACACAGGGAATTCGATCCCCTGGAACACTGAAGCTTTCTTT. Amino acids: CASSYTGNSIPWNTEAFF.

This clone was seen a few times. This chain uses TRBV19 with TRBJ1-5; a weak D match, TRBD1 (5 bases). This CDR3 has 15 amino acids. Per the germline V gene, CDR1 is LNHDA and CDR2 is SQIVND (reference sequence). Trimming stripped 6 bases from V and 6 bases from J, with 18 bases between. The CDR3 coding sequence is TGTGCCAGTAGAGCAACCCTCGGCAGGGCTCAGCCCCAGCATTTT. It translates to CASRATLGRAQPQHF.

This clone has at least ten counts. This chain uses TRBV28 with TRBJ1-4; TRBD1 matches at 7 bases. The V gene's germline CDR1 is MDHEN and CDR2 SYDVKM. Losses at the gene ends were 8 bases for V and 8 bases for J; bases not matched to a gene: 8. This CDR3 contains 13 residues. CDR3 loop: CASGTGVNEKLFF. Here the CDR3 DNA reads TGTGCCAGCGGTACAGGGGTAAACGAAAAACTGTTTTTT.

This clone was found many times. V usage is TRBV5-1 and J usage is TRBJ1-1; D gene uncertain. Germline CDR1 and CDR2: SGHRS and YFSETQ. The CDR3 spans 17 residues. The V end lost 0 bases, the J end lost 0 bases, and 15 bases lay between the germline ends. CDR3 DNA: TGCGCCAGCAGCTTGGGGGTTGTTGACGGGCTGAACACTGAAGCTTTCTTT. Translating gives CASSLGVVDGLNTEAFF.

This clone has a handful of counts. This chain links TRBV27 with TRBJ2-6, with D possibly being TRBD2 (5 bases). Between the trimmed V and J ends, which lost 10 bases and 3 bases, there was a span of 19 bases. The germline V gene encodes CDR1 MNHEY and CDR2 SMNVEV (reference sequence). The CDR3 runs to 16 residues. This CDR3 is CATYRLGASGANVLTF. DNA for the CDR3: TGTGCCACCTATAGATTGGGAGCTAGTGGGGCCAACGTCCTGACTTTC.

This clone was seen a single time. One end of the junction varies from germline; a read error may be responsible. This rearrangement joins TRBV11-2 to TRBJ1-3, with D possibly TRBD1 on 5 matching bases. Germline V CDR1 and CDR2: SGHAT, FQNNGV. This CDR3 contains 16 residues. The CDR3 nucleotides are TGTGCCAGCAGCCGCGTGGGGCGACCCTCTGGAAACACCATACATTTT. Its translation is CASSRVGRPSGNTIHF.

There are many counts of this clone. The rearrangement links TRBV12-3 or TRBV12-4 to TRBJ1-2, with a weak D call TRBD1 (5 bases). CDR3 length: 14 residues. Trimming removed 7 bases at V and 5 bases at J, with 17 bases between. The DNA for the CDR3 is TGTGCCAGCAAACAAGGAGGGACCTCGTATGGCTACACCTTC. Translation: CASKQGGTSYGYTF.

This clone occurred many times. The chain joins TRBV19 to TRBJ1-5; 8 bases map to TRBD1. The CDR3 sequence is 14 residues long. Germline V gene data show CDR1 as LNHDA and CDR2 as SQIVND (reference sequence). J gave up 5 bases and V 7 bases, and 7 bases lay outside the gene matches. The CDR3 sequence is CASTTGQADQPQHF. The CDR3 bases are TGTGCCAGTACCACGGGACAGGCCGATCAGCCCCAGCATTTT.

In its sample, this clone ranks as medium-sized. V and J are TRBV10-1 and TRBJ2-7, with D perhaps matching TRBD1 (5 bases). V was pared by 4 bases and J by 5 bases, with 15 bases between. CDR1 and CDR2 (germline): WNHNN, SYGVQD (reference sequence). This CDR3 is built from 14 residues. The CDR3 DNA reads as TGCGCCAGCAGTGCTGGCAGGGAAAGTGACGAGCAGTACTTC. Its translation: CASSAGRESDEQYF.

The CDR3 region has the DNA TGTGCCAGCAGTTACCGAGGGTCGGAGGGTGAAGCTTTCTTT. It codes for CASSYRGSEGEAFF. The chain recombines TRBV6-2 or TRBV6-3 with TRBJ1-1; D is undetermined. V was cut by 2 bases and J by 7 bases, with 14 bases left in between. This CDR3 spans 14 amino acids. CDR1 MNHEY and CDR2 SVGEGT come from the germline V gene.

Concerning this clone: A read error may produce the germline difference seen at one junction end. In nucleotides, the CDR3 is TGTGCCAGCGGACCGGCTAGAGTGGCATGTTTC. Translation: CASGPARVACF. This sequence joins TRBV6-1 and TRBJ2-6, with D unclear. CDR1 MNHNS and CDR2 SASEGT come from the germline V gene. The CDR3 totals 11 residues.

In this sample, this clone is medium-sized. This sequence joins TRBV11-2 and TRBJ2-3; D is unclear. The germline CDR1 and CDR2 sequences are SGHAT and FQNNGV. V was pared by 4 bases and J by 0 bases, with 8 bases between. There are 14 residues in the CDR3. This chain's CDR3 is CASSSITSTDTQYF. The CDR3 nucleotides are TGTGCCAGCAGCTCGATAACTAGCACAGATACGCAGTATTTT.

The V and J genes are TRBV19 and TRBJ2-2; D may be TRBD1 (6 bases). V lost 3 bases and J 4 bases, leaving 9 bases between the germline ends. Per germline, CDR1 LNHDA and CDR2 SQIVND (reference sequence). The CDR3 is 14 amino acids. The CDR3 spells CASSISGVTGELFF. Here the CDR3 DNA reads TGTGCCAGTAGTATTTCAGGGGTCACCGGGGAGCTGTTTTTT.